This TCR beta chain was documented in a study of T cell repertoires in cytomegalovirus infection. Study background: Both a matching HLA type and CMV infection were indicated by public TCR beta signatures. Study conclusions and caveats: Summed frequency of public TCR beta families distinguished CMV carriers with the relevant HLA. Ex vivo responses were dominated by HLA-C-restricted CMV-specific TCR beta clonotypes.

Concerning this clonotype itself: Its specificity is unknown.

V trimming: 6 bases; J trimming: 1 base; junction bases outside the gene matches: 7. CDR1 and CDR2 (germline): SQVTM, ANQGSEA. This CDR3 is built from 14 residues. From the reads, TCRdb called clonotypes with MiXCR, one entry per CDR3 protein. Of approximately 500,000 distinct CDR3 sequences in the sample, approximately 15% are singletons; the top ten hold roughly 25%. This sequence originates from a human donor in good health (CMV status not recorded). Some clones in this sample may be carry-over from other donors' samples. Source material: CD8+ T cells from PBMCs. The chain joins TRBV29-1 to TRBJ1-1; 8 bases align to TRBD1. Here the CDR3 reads CSVWTGRTNTEAFF. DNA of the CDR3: TGCAGCGTGTGGACAGGGAGAACGAACACTGAAGCTTTCTTT.